This entry concerns a single T cell receptor (beta chain). Antigen unknown. V lost 4 bases, J lost 3 bases, and 7 bases lay in between. Germline CDR1 reads KGHSH; CDR2 reads LQKENI. This CDR3 has 13 residues. This entry belongs to a study of T cells in localized non-small cell lung cancer. Some clones are missing from TCRdb's copy, which holds only in-frame ones; the method was immunoSEQ multiplex PCR. The sample holds 25,000 or so clones, around 90% seen once. Study-wide results and caveats: Among the top 100 tumor clones, a median about 59 appeared in adjacent lung. Clonality peaked in uninvolved adjacent lung rather than tumor.

The sample here was peripheral blood, taken before any cancer treatment. This chain joins TRBV18 and TRBJ2-1; D unresolved. This sequence originates from a male donor at least 60 years old with stage I lung adenocarcinoma. The DNA for the CDR3 is TGTGCCAGCTCACGGGAACTCTACAATGAGCAGTTCTTC. Translation: CASSRELYNEQFF.